Listed below are T cell receptor beta chains from one sample, sequenced in a study of shared clonotypes between healthy human individuals. The data were produced by immunoSEQ multiplex PCR, yet TCRdb's version contains in-frame clones alone and is incomplete. The sample lists about 1.4 million clones; approximately 96% were seen once. The specimen was naive CD4+ T cells sorted from blood. The receptors come from a man under 40 in good health. Both conserved end residues are part of each CDR3. A D gene is named only where the DNA matches it firmly. Size is stated for part of the rows, as once, few or many counts, or as a class when the clone is expanded.

12 TRBJ1-2 TRBV6-5 - - CASSYSGFGYTF TGTGCCAGCAGTTACTCGGGGTTTGGCTACACCTTC
14 TRBJ2-5 TRBV5-1 - - CASSLGGASETQYF TGCGCCAGCAGCTTAGGGGGAGCTAGCGAGACCCAGTACTTC
14 TRBJ2-5 TRBV29-1 - - CSVDSPNVGETQYF TGCAGCGTTGATTCGCCTAATGTAGGGGAGACCCAGTACTTC
16 TRBJ2-7 TRBV7-9 - TRBD1 CASSLNLRDRGYEQYF TGTGCCAGCAGCCTCAACCTCCGGGACAGGGGTTACGAGCAGTACTTC
16 TRBJ2-5 TRBV18 once TRBD1 CASRKMSQGPQETQYF TGTGCCAGCCGTAAAATGTCACAGGGGCCTCAAGAGACCCAGTACTTC
14 TRBJ2-7 TRBV28 - - CASSLDPLAYEQYF TGTGCCAGCAGTTTGGACCCGCTAGCTTACGAGCAGTACTTC
14 TRBJ2-7 TRBV28 - TRBD1 CASSEQGVRDEQYF TGTGCCAGCAGTGAACAGGGGGTGCGGGACGAGCAGTACTTC
13 TRBJ1-1 TRBV7-8 - - CASSLELNTEAFF TGTGCCAGCAGCTTAGAGTTGAACACTGAAGCTTTCTTT
14 TRBJ2-1 TRBV28 - - CASSLGSRYNEQFF TGTGCCAGCAGTTTAGGCAGCCGGTACAATGAGCAGTTCTTC
15 TRBJ2-3 TRBV5-4 - - CASSIDRPSTDTQYF TGTGCCAGCAGCATAGACAGGCCAAGCACAGATACGCAGTATTTT
16 TRBJ2-3 TRBV5-4 - - CASSPGLMSNTDTQYF TGTGCCAGCAGCCCCGGACTAATGAGTAACACAGATACGCAGTATTTT
14 TRBJ2-5 TRBV28 - - CASSSIAVQETQYF TGTGCCAGCAGCAGTATAGCGGTCCAAGAGACCCAGTACTTC
14 TRBJ2-3 TRBV10-3 - - CAIRTEPSTDTQYF TGTGCCATCCGGACGGAACCAAGCACAGATACGCAGTATTTT
12 TRBJ2-1 TRBV7-3 - - CASSSTEGPQFF TGTGCCAGCAGCTCTACCGAGGGACCGCAGTTCTTC
17 TRBJ2-1 TRBV7-9 - - CASANQGGTPSVDEQFF TGTGCCAGCGCGAACCAGGGTGGGACTCCATCCGTTGATGAGCAGTTCTTC